The T cell receptor beta chain described here comes from a study of Graves' ophthalmopathy and Graves' hyperthyroidism. Sampling over 7.5 ml of fresh peripheral blood provided the PBMCs. This CDR3 region has 13 residues. Trimming shortened V by 8 bases and J by 7 bases, and 12 bases separated the two germline ends. CDR1 is LNHDA and CDR2 is SQIVND in the germline V gene (reference sequence). CDR3 regions of TCR beta were amplified from RNA transcripts. HTBI primers primed a first-round RT-PCR, and a second-round multiplex PCR followed. TCRdb analysed the multiplex PCR reads with MiXCR anew, one entry per CDR3 protein. This table holds 300,000 to 400,000 distinct CDR3 sequences, roughly a sixth found once.

The origin of this receptor is an adult woman with stable Graves' hyperthyroidism. The gene calls are TRBV19 and TRBJ1-6; possibly TRBD1 for D (5 bases). The sequencing sample was made of peripheral blood. In nucleotides, the CDR3 is TGTGCCAGTGGTGCAGGGCGGAATTCACCCCTCCACTTT. Its translation is CASGAGRNSPLHF.